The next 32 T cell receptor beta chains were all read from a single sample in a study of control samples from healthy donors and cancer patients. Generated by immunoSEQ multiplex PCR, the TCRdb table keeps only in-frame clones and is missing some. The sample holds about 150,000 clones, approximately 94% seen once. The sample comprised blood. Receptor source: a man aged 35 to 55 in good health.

CDR3 bases: TGTGCCACCAGTGACCCCGGCAGGGGCTTGGCCGGGGAGCTGTTTTTT. Translated, it gives CATSDPGRGLAGELFF. The chain recombines TRBV24-1 with TRBJ2-2; tentatively, D is TRBD1 (6 bases). Germline V CDR1 and CDR2: KGHDR, SFDVKD. With 4 bases removed from V and 6 bases from J, the gap between germline ends came to 17 bases. The CDR3 runs 16 residues.

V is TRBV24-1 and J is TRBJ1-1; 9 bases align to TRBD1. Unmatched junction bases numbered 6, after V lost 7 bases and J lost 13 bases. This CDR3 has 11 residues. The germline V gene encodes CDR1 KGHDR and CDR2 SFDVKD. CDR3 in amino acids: CATRRQGVDFF. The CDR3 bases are TGTGCCACCAGAAGACAGGGGGTGGATTTCTTT.

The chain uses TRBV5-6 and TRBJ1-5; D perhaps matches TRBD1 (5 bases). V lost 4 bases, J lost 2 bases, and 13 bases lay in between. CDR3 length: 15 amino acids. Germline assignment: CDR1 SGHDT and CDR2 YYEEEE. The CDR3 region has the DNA TGTGCCAGCAGCCGATTCCAGGGAGGCAATCAGCCCCAGCATTTT. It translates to CASSRFQGGNQPQHF.

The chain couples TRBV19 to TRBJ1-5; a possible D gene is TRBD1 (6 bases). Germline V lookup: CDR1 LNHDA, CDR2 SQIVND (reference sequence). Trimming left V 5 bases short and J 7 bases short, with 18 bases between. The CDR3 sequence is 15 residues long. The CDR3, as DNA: TGTGCCAGTAGTGAGTCGGCCCTCCAGGGGCAGCCCCAGCATTTT. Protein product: CASSESALQGQPQHF. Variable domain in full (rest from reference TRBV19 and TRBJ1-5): DGGITQSPKYLFRKEGQNVTLSCEQNLNHDAMYWYRQDPGQGLRLIYYSQIVNDFQKGDIAEGYSVSREKKESFPLTVTSAQKNPTAFYLCASSESALQGQPQHFGDGTRLSIL.

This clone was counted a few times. CDR3 sequence: CASTPGTGSTDTQYF. The CDR3 coding sequence is TGTGCCAGCACCCCAGGGACAGGGTCCACAGATACGCAGTATTTT. The chain carries TRBV9 and TRBJ2-3; TRBD1 matches at 9 bases. Per the germline V gene, CDR1 is SGDLS and CDR2 is YYNGEE. Trimming took 6 bases from V and 2 from J; bases not matched to a gene: 7. The CDR3 loop spans 15 amino acids.

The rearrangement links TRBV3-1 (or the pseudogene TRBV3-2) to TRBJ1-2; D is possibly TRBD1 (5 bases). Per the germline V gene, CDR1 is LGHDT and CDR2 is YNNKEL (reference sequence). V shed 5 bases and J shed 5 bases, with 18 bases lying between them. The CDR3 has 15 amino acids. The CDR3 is CASSSRVWGRYGYTF. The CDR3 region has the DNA TGTGCCAGCAGCTCCCGGGTTTGGGGGAGGTATGGCTACACCTTC.

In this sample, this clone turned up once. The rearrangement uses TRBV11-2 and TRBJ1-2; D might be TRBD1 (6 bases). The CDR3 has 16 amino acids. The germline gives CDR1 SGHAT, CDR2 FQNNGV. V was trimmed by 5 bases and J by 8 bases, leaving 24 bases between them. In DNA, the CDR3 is TGTGCCAGCAGCCCTATTTTAACCGGGGGCGATGAAGGCTACACCTTC. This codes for CASSPILTGGDEGYTF.

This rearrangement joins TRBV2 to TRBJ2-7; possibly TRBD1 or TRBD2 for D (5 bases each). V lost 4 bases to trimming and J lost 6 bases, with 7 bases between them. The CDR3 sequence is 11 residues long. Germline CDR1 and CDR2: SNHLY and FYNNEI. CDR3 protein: CASSVGPEQYF. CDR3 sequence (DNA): TGTGCCAGCAGTGTGGGACCCGAGCAGTACTTC.

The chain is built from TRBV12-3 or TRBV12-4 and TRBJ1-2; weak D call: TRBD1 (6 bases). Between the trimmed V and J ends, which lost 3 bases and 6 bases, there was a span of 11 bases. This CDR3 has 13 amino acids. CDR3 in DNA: TGTGCCAGCAGTTTCGTCAGGGGTGATGGCTACACCTTC. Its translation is CASSFVRGDGYTF.

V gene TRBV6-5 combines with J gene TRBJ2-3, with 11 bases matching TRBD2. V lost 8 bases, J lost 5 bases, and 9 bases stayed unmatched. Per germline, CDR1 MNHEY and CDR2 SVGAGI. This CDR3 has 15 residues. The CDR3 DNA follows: TGTGCCAGCCGTCTTAGCGGGGGGGCTGTAGATACGCAGTATTTT. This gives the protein CASRLSGGAVDTQYF.

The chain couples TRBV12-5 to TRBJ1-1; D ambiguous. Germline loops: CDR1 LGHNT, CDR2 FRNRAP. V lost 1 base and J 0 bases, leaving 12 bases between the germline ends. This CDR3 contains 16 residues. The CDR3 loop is CASGLAPGGMNTEAFF. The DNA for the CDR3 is TGTGCTAGTGGTTTGGCCCCCGGAGGGATGAACACTGAAGCTTTCTTT.

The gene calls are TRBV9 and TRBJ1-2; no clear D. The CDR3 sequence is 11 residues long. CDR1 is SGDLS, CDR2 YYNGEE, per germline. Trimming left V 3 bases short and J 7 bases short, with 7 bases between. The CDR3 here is CASSGYSGYTF. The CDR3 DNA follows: TGTGCCAGCAGCGGATACAGTGGCTACACCTTC.

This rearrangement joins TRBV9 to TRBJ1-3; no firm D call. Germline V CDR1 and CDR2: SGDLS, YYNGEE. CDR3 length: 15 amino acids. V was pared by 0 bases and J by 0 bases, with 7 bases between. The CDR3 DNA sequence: TGTGCCAGCAGCGTAGGTCACAGCTCTGGAAACACCATATATTTT. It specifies CASSVGHSSGNTIYF.

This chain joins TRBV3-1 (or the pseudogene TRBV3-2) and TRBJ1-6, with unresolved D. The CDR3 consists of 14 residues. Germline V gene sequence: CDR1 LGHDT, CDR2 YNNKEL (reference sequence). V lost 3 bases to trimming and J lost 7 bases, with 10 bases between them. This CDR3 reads CASSQRVGNSPLHF. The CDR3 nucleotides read TGTGCCAGCAGCCAGAGGGTAGGAAATTCACCCCTCCACTTT.

CDR3 loop: CAWSVYVGLNTGELFF. The CDR3 DNA reads TGTGCCTGGAGTGTGTATGTGGGTTTGAACACCGGGGAGCTGTTTTTT. This chain links TRBV30 with TRBJ2-2; D gene uncertain. The CDR3 covers 16 residues. Trimming removed 0 bases at V and 1 base at J, with 12 bases between. The germline V gene has CDR1 GTSNPN and CDR2 SVGIG (reference sequence).

CDR3 amino acids: CASSPGVGGYTF. The CDR3 DNA reads as TGTGCCAGCAGCCCAGGGGTTGGTGGCTACACCTTC. The rearrangement links TRBV5-6 to TRBJ1-2; the D gene is possibly TRBD1 (6 bases). This CDR3 is built from 12 residues. CDR1 and CDR2 from the germline V gene are SGHDT and YYEEEE. The V and J ends lost 4 bases and 7 bases respectively, with 11 bases between them.

As DNA, the CDR3 is TGCGCCAGCAGCCCCAAGATAGGGACAGACTATGGCTACACCTTC. This encodes CASSPKIGTDYGYTF. V is TRBV4-1 and J is TRBJ1-2; 7 bases align to TRBD1. Per the germline V gene, CDR1 is MGHRA and CDR2 is YSYEKL. The trim removed 4 bases at V and 3 bases at J, leaving 8 bases unmatched. The CDR3 totals 15 residues.

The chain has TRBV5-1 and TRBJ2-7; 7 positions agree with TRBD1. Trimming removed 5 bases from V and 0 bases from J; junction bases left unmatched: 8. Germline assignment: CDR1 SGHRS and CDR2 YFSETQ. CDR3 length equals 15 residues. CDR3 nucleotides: TGCGCCAGCAGTATGACAGGGTTGAGCTCCTACGAGCAGTACTTC. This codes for CASSMTGLSSYEQYF. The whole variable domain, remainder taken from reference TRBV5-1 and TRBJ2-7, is KAGVTQTPRYLIKTRGQQVTLSCSPISGHRSVSWYQQTPGQGLQFLFEYFSETQRNKGNFPGRFSGRQFSNSRSEMNVSTLELGDSALYLCASSMTGLSSYEQYFGPGTRLTVT.

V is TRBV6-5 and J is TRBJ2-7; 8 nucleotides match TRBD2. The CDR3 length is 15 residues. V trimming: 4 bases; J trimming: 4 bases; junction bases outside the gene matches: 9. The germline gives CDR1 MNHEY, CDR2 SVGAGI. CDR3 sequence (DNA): TGTGCCAGCAGTTCACGGGGGGGCGGAATGTACGAGCAGTACTTC. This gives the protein CASSSRGGGMYEQYF.

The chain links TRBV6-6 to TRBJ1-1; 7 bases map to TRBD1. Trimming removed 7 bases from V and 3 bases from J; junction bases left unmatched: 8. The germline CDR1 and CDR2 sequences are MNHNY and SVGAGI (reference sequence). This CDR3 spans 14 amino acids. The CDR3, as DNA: TGTGCCAGCATCAGGACCAGGGGGTACACTGAAGCTTTCTTT. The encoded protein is CASIRTRGYTEAFF.

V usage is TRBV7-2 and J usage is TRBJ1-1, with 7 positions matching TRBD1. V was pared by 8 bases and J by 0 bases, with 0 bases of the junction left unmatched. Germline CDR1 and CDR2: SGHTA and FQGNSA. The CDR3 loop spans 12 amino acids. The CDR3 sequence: CASGQVNTEAFF. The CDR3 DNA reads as TGTGCCAGCGGACAGGTGAACACTGAAGCTTTCTTT. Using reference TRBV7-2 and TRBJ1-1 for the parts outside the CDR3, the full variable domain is GAGVSQSPSNKVTEKGKDVELRCDPISGHTALYWYRQSLGQGLEFLIYFQGNSAPDKSGLPSDRFSAERTGGSVSTLTIQRTQQEDSAVYLCASGQVNTEAFFGQGTRLTVV.

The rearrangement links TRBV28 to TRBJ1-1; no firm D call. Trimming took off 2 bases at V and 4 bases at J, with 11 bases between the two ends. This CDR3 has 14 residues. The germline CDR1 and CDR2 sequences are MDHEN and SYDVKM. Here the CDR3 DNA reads TGTGCCAGCAGTTTAGGGGTTTCGGGCACTGAAGCTTTCTTT. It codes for CASSLGVSGTEAFF. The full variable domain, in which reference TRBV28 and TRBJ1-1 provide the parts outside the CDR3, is DVKVTQSSRYLVKRTGEKVFLECVQDMDHENMFWYRQDPGLGLRLIYFSYDVKMKEKGDIPEGYSVSREKKERFSLILESASTNQTSMYLCASSLGVSGTEAFFGQGTRLTVV.

The CDR3, as DNA: TGTGCCAGCAGCCCCGGGACATACCTCTTATCTGGGGCCAACGTCCTGACTTTC. Translating it yields CASSPGTYLLSGANVLTF. This chain uses TRBV3-1 (or the pseudogene TRBV3-2) with TRBJ2-6, with D possibly TRBD1 on 6 matching bases. The CDR3 runs to 18 residues. CDR1 is LGHDT and CDR2 is YNNKEL in the germline V gene (reference sequence). Trimming removed 4 bases from V and 1 base from J, with 17 bases in between.

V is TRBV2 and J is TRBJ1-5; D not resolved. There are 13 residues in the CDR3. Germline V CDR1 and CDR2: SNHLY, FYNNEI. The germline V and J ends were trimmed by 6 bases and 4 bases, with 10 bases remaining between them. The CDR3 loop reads CASSWEGNQPQHF. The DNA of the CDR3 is TGTGCCAGCAGCTGGGAAGGGAATCAGCCCCAGCATTTT.

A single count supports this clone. CDR3 nucleotides: TGTGCCAGCAGTTACTCGGGCGTAACTGGGTATGGCTACACCTTC. Translated, it gives CASSYSGVTGYGYTF. The chain carries TRBV6-5 and TRBJ1-2; D is undetermined. The germline CDR1 and CDR2 sequences are MNHEY and SVGAGI. Trimming stripped 0 bases from V and 5 bases from J, with 13 bases between. The CDR3 totals 15 residues.

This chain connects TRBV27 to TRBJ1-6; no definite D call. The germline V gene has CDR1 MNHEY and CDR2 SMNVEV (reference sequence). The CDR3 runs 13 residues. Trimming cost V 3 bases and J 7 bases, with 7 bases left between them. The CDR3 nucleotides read TGTGCCAGCAGTTTGGGCAGGAATTCACCCCTCCACTTT. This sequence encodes CASSLGRNSPLHF.

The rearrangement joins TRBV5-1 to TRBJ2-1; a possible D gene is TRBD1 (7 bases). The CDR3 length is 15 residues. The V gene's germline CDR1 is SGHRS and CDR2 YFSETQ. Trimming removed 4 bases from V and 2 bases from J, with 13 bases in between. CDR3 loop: CASSPSGGTYNEQFF. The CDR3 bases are TGCGCCAGCAGCCCATCAGGGGGGACCTACAATGAGCAGTTCTTC.

CDR3 loop: CASKGAQGSYNEQFF. The DNA of the CDR3 is TGTGCCAGCAAAGGGGCCCAGGGTTCCTACAATGAGCAGTTCTTC. The genes are TRBV6-5 and TRBJ2-1; TRBD1 is a possible D gene (5 bases). V lost 7 bases and J lost 1, with 14 bases in between. The V gene's germline CDR1 is MNHEY and CDR2 SVGAGI. CDR3 length equals 15 residues.

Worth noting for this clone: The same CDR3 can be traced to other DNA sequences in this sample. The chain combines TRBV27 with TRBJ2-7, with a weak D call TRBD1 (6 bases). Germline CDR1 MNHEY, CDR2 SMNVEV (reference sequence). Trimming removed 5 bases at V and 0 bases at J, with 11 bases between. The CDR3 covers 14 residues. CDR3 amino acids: CASSLTGSSYEQYF. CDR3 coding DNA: TGTGCCAGCAGTCTTACAGGGTCCTCCTACGAGCAGTACTTC.

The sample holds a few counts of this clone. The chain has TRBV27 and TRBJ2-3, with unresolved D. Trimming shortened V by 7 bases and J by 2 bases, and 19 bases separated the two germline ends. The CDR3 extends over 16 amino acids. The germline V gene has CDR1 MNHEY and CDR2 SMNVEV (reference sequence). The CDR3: CASTPRATASTDTQYF. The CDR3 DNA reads TGTGCCAGCACACCTAGAGCAACGGCTTCCACAGATACGCAGTATTTT.

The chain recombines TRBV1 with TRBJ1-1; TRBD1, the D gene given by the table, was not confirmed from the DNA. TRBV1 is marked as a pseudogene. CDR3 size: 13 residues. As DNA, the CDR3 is TGCACCAGCAGCCAGGGGCAAGGCCTTGAAGCTTTCTTT. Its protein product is CTSSQGQGLEAFF.

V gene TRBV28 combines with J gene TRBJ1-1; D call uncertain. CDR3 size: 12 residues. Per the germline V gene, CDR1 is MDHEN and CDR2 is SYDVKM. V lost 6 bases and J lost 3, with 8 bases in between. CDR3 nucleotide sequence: TGTGCCAGCAGCCTTGGGGACACTGAAGCTTTCTTT. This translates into CASSLGDTEAFF. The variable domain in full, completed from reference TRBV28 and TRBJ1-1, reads DVKVTQSSRYLVKRTGEKVFLECVQDMDHENMFWYRQDPGLGLRLIYFSYDVKMKEKGDIPEGYSVSREKKERFSLILESASTNQTSMYLCASSLGDTEAFFGQGTRLTVV.